The T cell receptor beta chain described here comes from a study of Ad26.COV2.S vaccination and SARS-CoV-2 variants. Study findings and constraints: Overall T cell responses may have been underestimated by the analyses of TCR breadth and depth.

Treatment of the sample: approximately 18 received Ad26.COV2.S at low or high dose, single or two shots; about 5 received placebo; per-sample allocation not given. Specimen acquisition occurred on day 63 following the initial vaccine or placebo injection. This clone was observed once. Antigen specificity is unknown. Germline and junction disagree at one end, which may indicate a read error. The CDR3 extends over 15 amino acids. The germline V gene has CDR1 SSHAT and CDR2 FNYEAQ (reference sequence). The table came from immunoSEQ multiplex PCR; TCRdb's copy has only in-frame clones and leaves some out. The sample lists a few hundred thousand clones, 87% occurring once.

The specimen was peripheral blood, collected in a trial of Ad26.COV2.S vaccine versus placebo. The receptor was derived from a person aged 18-60 years who received the Ad26.COV2.S COVID-19 vaccine or a placebo. The chain uses TRBV7-7 and TRBJ2-5; TRBD1 is a possible D gene (6 bases). CDR3 sequence reads: CASSLGRGQQETQYF. In DNA, the CDR3 is TGTGCTAGCAGCTTAGGAAGGGGACAACAAGAGACCCAGTACTTC.